This T cell receptor beta chain came from a study of shared clonotypes between healthy human individuals. Looked up from germline, CDR1 is MGHRA and CDR2 is YSYEKL. V lost 2 bases and J lost 0, with 9 bases in between. The CDR3 runs 15 residues. Study findings and constraints: The naive CD4 repertoires of several donors were compared, and roughly 5% of clonotypes were shared.

This clone was detected a few times. Its antigen is unknown. Repertoires were generated with immunoSEQ multiplex PCR, while TCRdb's copy carries only in-frame clones and drops some. The sample lists about 980,000 clones; around three quarters were seen once. All participating donors were Caucasian adults from Nashville, Tennessee. Sequenced input: memory CD4+ T cells sorted from blood. The subset: CD45RA-negative fraction. This sequence joins TRBV4-1 and TRBJ2-3, with D tentatively TRBD2 (6 bases). The clonotype originates from a man aged 18 to 29 in good health. For the CDR3, the DNA is TGCGCCAGCAGCCAAATGGGACTGAGCACAGATACGCAGTATTTT. It specifies CASSQMGLSTDTQYF.